This passage covers 21 T cell receptor beta chains from one sample sequenced in a study of T cell responses to AZD1222 COVID-19 vaccine. Some clones are missing from TCRdb's copy, which holds only in-frame ones; the method was immunoSEQ multiplex PCR. The table has 110,000 to 150,000 clones, 85% to 95% seen once; the top ten hold less than 15%. Sample: peripheral blood, taken after recovery from COVID-19. These receptors originate from an adult who had recovered from COVID-19.

The chain is built from TRBV29-1 and TRBJ2-1; D not certain. CDR1 is SQVTM and CDR2 is ANQGSEA in the germline V gene. With 3 bases removed from V and 0 bases from J, the gap between germline ends came to 6 bases. There are 13 residues in the CDR3. In DNA form, the CDR3 reads TGCAGCGTTGAGTTAAGCTCCTACAATGAGCAGTTCTTC. Amino acids: CSVELSSYNEQFF.

The chain joins TRBV25-1 to TRBJ2-1; possibly TRBD1 for D (6 bases). CDR1 and CDR2 from the germline V gene are MGHDK and SYGVNS. The CDR3 has 14 residues. Between the trimmed V and J ends, which lost 4 bases and 2 bases, there was a span of 9 bases. CDR3 coding DNA: TGTGCCAGCAGTGGGGGGCTGGCCTACAATGAGCAGTTCTTC. This gives the protein CASSGGLAYNEQFF.

The V gene is TRBV5-1, the J gene TRBJ1-3; a possible D gene is TRBD1 (5 bases). This CDR3 spans 14 amino acids. With 2 bases removed from V and 3 bases from J, the gap between germline ends came to 9 bases. CDR1 and CDR2 (germline): SGHRS, YFSETQ. In DNA, the CDR3 is TGCGCCAGCAGCTTAGGCCAGGGTGGAAACACCATATATTTT. Amino acid sequence: CASSLGQGGNTIYF.

This chain connects TRBV7-9 to TRBJ2-1; D tentatively reads TRBD1 or TRBD2 (5 bases each). V was cut by 8 bases and J by 0 bases, with 11 bases left in between. The CDR3 sequence is 14 residues long. The germline gives CDR1 SEHNR, CDR2 FQNEAQ (reference sequence). CDR3 loop: CASVRDGSYNEQFF. CDR3 nucleotide sequence: TGTGCCAGCGTCCGGGACGGCTCCTACAATGAGCAGTTCTTC.

The chain recombines TRBV5-1 with TRBJ1-1, with no clear D. This CDR3 is 14 amino acids long. Per the germline V gene, CDR1 is SGHRS and CDR2 is YFSETQ. V lost 3 bases and J 1 base, leaving 10 bases between the germline ends. The CDR3 DNA reads as TGCGCCAGCAGCTCTGATCCAGGGAACACTGAAGCTTTCTTT. It yields the protein CASSSDPGNTEAFF. Together with reference TRBV5-1 and TRBJ1-1, the CDR3 gives the full variable domain: KAGVTQTPRYLIKTRGQQVTLSCSPISGHRSVSWYQQTPGQGLQFLFEYFSETQRNKGNFPGRFSGRQFSNSRSEMNVSTLELGDSALYLCASSSDPGNTEAFFGQGTRLTVV.

The gene calls are TRBV28 and TRBJ2-3, with 12 positions matching TRBD2. Losses at the gene ends were 5 bases for V and 4 bases for J; bases not matched to a gene: 13. CDR1 and CDR2 (germline): MDHEN, SYDVKM. This CDR3 contains 18 residues. The CDR3 DNA reads TGTGCCAGCAGTCCATCACTTCTAGCGGGAGGGCCGTCAGATACGCAGTATTTT. Translating it yields CASSPSLLAGGPSDTQYF.

The chain uses TRBV6-1 and TRBJ2-3, with a tentative D call TRBD2 (5 bases). Germline V gene data show CDR1 as MNHNS and CDR2 as SASEGT. There are 15 residues in the CDR3. Between the trimmed V and J ends, which lost 1 base and 2 bases, there was a span of 10 bases. CDR3 DNA: TGTGCCAGCAGTGAAGTCGCGGGCTCCACAGATACGCAGTATTTT. Its translation is CASSEVAGSTDTQYF.

This chain connects TRBV10-3 to TRBJ2-3; 8 bases map to TRBD2. The CDR3 has 13 residues. J lost 4 bases, V lost 6 bases, and 3 bases had no gene match. In germline, CDR1 is ENHRY, CDR2 SYGVKD. The CDR3 DNA is TGTGCCATCAGCGGGAGGGGAGCAGATACGCAGTATTTT. Translating gives CAISGRGADTQYF.

This chain connects TRBV7-9 to TRBJ2-3; 10 bases map to TRBD2. Trimming removed 8 bases from V and 4 bases from J; junction bases left unmatched: 9. This CDR3 region has 15 residues. Per the germline V gene, CDR1 is SEHNR and CDR2 is FQNEAQ (reference sequence). In DNA form, the CDR3 reads TGTGCCAGCTTGGGGGGGCTAGCGGGAGCAGATACGCAGTATTTT. It encodes CASLGGLAGADTQYF.

The rearrangement links TRBV3-1 (or the pseudogene TRBV3-2) to TRBJ2-3; the D is unclear. Germline lookup yields CDR1 LGHDT and CDR2 YNNKEL (reference sequence). V lost 1 base to trimming and J lost 0 bases, with 11 bases between them. This CDR3 comprises 16 residues. The CDR3 bases are TGTGCCAGCAGCCAAGTATCCCCCCGGAGCACAGATACGCAGTATTTT. Its protein is CASSQVSPRSTDTQYF.

V usage is TRBV6-2 or TRBV6-3 and J usage is TRBJ1-2, with 9 bases that match TRBD1. This CDR3 comprises 13 residues. The germline V gene has CDR1 MNHEY and CDR2 SVGEGT. V dropped 6 bases and J dropped 6; count of bases not matched to a gene: 5. CDR3 bases: TGTGCCAGCAGCCCCACAGGGGGCCATGGCTACACCTTC. Translating gives CASSPTGGHGYTF.

V is TRBV5-1 and J is TRBJ2-3; 8 nucleotides match TRBD1. CDR1 and CDR2 from the germline V gene are SGHRS and YFSETQ. Trimming at V came to 4 bases and at J to 4 bases, leaving 5 bases not matched to a gene. The CDR3 is 14 amino acids. The CDR3 loop is CASSRDRYSDTQYF. CDR3 DNA sequence: TGCGCCAGCAGCCGGGACAGGTATTCAGATACGCAGTATTTT.

This clone appeared once. This sequence joins TRBV11-2 and TRBJ2-3; D is perhaps TRBD2 (5 bases). This CDR3 comprises 17 residues. The germline V gene has CDR1 SGHAT and CDR2 FQNNGV. The V gene lost 0 bases and the J gene lost 2 bases, with 15 bases spanning the gap. The CDR3 DNA reads TGTGCCAGCAGCTTAGATGACGAGGGAGCTAACACAGATACGCAGTATTTT. Its protein is CASSLDDEGANTDTQYF.

The chain carries TRBV7-9 and TRBJ1-4, with D maybe TRBD1 (5 bases). Per the germline V gene, CDR1 is SEHNR and CDR2 is FQNEAQ (reference sequence). The V and J ends lost 5 bases and 0 bases respectively, with 10 bases between them. CDR3 length: 15 amino acids. CDR3 region: CASSPQGATNEKLFF. DNA for the CDR3: TGTGCCAGCAGCCCCCAAGGGGCAACTAATGAAAAACTGTTTTTT.

The chain combines TRBV29-1 with TRBJ1-1, with D perhaps matching TRBD1 (5 bases). The CDR3 totals 12 residues. Germline V gene data show CDR1 as SQVTM and CDR2 as ANQGSEA. V was clipped by 7 bases and J by 4 bases, with 13 bases between them. The CDR3: CSAGRVSTEAFF. The CDR3 DNA follows: TGCAGCGCAGGGAGGGTGAGCACTGAAGCTTTCTTT.

The chain carries TRBV7-9 and TRBJ2-1; TRBD2 might be the D (5 bases). Germline loops: CDR1 SEHNR, CDR2 FQNEAQ (reference sequence). CDR3 length: 14 residues. With 3 bases removed from V and 8 bases from J, the gap between germline ends came to 14 bases. The CDR3 region has the DNA TGTGCCAGCAGCTTCCCCTACGCTAGCTATGAGCAGTTCTTC. This codes for CASSFPYASYEQFF.

V is TRBV4-2 and J is TRBJ2-7, with TRBD2 matching 9 bases. The CDR3 spans 15 residues. The J segment lost 2 bases and the V segment lost 0 bases, leaving 2 bases of the junction unmatched. The germline V gene has CDR1 LGHNA and CDR2 YNFKEQ. This chain's CDR3 is CASSQEASGAYEQYF. CDR3 coding DNA: TGTGCCAGCAGCCAAGAGGCTAGCGGGGCCTACGAGCAGTACTTC.

This chain links TRBV28 with TRBJ1-1; TRBD1 is a possible D gene (5 bases). V shed 7 bases and J shed 4 bases, with 16 bases lying between them. Germline loops: CDR1 MDHEN, CDR2 SYDVKM. The CDR3 has 14 amino acids. In DNA form, the CDR3 reads TGTGCCAGCATGGTCTCAGGGTGGATCACTGAAGCTTTCTTT. This codes for CASMVSGWITEAFF.

This chain connects TRBV2 to TRBJ2-2; 8 positions match TRBD1. In germline, CDR1 is SNHLY, CDR2 FYNNEI. This CDR3 comprises 15 residues. J lost 3 bases, V lost 6 bases, and 6 bases had no gene match. The CDR3: CASSWTGTDTGELFF. The CDR3 coding sequence is TGTGCCAGCAGCTGGACAGGGACGGACACCGGGGAGCTGTTTTTT.

This chain links TRBV4-2 with TRBJ1-6; the D gene is possibly TRBD1 (5 bases). Germline V gene sequence: CDR1 LGHNA, CDR2 YNFKEQ. The V end lost 1 base, the J end lost 8 bases, and 12 bases lay between the germline ends. The CDR3 has 15 residues. CDR3 protein: CASSQGEGRDSPLHF. The CDR3 bases are TGTGCCAGCAGCCAAGGGGAGGGCAGGGATTCACCCCTCCACTTT.

The chain joins TRBV2 to TRBJ1-2; 12 positions agree with TRBD1. CDR1 is SNHLY and CDR2 is FYNNEI in the germline V gene. There are 18 residues in the CDR3. The J segment lost 3 bases and the V segment lost 3 bases, leaving 11 bases of the junction unmatched. The CDR3 DNA reads TGTGCCAGCAGTGATAGCCCATTGGGGACAGGGGGCTACTATGGCTACACCTTC. Translation gives CASSDSPLGTGGYYGYTF.